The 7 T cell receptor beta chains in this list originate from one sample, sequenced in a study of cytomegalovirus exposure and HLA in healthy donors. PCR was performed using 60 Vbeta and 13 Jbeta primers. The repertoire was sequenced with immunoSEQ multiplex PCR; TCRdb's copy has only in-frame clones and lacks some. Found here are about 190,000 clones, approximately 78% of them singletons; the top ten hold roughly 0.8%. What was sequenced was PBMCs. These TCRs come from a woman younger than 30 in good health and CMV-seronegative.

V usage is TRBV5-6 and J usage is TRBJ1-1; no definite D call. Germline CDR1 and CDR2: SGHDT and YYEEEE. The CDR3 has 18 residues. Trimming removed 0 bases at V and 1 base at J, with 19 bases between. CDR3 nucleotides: TGTGCCAGCAGCTTGGATCGGGGAAGGGTTTCCAGGAACACTGAAGCTTTCTTT. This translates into CASSLDRGRVSRNTEAFF.

DNA for the CDR3: TGTGCCAGCAGCCCCCCGACTAGCTGGGATGAGCAGTTCTTC. Translating gives CASSPPTSWDEQFF. The V call is TRBV9, the J call TRBJ2-1; 7 nucleotides line up with TRBD2. Trimming removed 4 bases from V and 8 bases from J; junction bases left unmatched: 9. CDR1 and CDR2 (germline): SGDLS, YYNGEE. CDR3 length equals 14 residues.

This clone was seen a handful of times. The CDR3 loop reads CASSSRGPVTGYTF. The CDR3 bases are TGTGCCAGCAGTTCTAGGGGGCCAGTAACTGGCTACACCTTC. The V gene is TRBV6-6, the J gene TRBJ1-2; 7 positions match TRBD1. CDR3 length: 14 residues. J lost 7 bases, V lost 4 bases, and 9 bases had no gene match. Per the germline V gene, CDR1 is MNHNY and CDR2 is SVGAGI (reference sequence).

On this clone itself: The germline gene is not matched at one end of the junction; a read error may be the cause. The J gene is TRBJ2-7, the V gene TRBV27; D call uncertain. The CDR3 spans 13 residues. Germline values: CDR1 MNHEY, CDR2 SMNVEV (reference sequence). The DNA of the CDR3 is TGTGCCAGCAGTGCGGCCACGGGTACACCTGGCCTCTTC. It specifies CASSAATGTPGLF.

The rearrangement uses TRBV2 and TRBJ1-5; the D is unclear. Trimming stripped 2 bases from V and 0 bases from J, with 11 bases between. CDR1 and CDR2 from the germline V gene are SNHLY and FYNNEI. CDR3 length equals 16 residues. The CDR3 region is CASSEYSVYSNQPQHF. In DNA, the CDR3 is TGTGCCAGCAGTGAATACAGTGTTTATAGCAATCAGCCCCAGCATTTT.

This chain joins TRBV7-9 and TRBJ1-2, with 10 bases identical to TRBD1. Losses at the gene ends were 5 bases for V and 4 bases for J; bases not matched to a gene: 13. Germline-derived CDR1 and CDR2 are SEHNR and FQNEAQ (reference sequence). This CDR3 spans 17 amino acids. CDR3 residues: CASSPPGQGSGGYGYTF. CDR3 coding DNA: TGTGCCAGCAGCCCCCCGGGACAGGGGTCAGGAGGCTATGGCTACACCTTC.

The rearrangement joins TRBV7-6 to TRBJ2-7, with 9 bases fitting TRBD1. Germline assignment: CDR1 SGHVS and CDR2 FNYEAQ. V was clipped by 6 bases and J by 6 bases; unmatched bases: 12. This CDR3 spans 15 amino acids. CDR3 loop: CASSQKPGQGIEQYF. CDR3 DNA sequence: TGTGCCAGCAGTCAAAAACCGGGACAGGGAATCGAGCAGTACTTC.